This TCR beta chain was recorded in a study of response to subunit inactivated influenza vaccine. One entry per CDR3 protein, called by TCRdb with MiXCR from the RT-PCR reads. Of roughly 520,000 distinct CDR3 sequences in the sample, 25% were seen once. Germline-derived CDR1 and CDR2 are LNHDA and SQIVND (reference sequence). The CDR3 runs to 13 residues. Trimming stripped 6 bases from V and 9 bases from J, with 15 bases between. For this clonotype: As yet, its antigen is unknown.

Study-level results: Seasonal influenza vaccination, on each occasion, was suggested by the authors to recruit few new T cells.

The sequence came from a man between 45 and 60 years old who received an inactivated influenza vaccine. The specimen was CD4+ T cells sorted from PBMCs, collected about 5 days after vaccination. The rearrangement uses TRBV19 and TRBJ2-1, with D unresolved. CDR3 DNA: TGTGCCAGTAGCCCCTCGCGGCTGGGTGAGCAGTTCTTC. The encoded protein is CASSPSRLGEQFF. The entire variable domain, with the rest obtained from reference TRBV19 and TRBJ2-1, is as follows: DGGITQSPKYLFRKEGQNVTLSCEQNLNHDAMYWYRQDPGQGLRLIYYSQIVNDFQKGDIAEGYSVSREKKESFPLTVTSAQKNPTAFYLCASSPSRLGEQFFGPGTRLTVL.